The 9 T cell receptor beta chains below come from one sample, sequenced in a study of shared clonotypes between healthy human individuals. Here immunoSEQ multiplex PCR was the method, and the copy in TCRdb shows in-frame clones only, minus some. Among more than 2,000,000 clones listed, around nine tenths were seen once. The sample was naive CD4+ T cells sorted from blood. Subset: CD45RA+ positively selected. The receptors shown here come from a man in his late teens or twenties in good health.

The rearrangement links TRBV14 to TRBJ2-7; 8 bases are shared with TRBD2. The CDR3 contains 13 residues. Germline V lookup: CDR1 SGHDN, CDR2 FVKESK. V shed 3 bases and J 4 bases; nucleotides not matched to a gene: 2. In nucleotides, the CDR3 is TGTGCCAGCAGCCACGGACTAGCTTACGAGCAGTACTTC. It is translated as CASSHGLAYEQYF.

The chain has TRBV6-5 and TRBJ1-2; D may be TRBD1 (5 bases). V was shortened by 6 bases and J by 10 bases, with 18 bases between the two germline ends. There are 13 residues in the CDR3. The germline V gene encodes CDR1 MNHEY and CDR2 SVGAGI. Written as DNA, the CDR3 is TGTGCCAGCAGCCCGGGACGGTCCTTGACCTACACCTTC. It encodes CASSPGRSLTYTF.

This clone has a handful of counts. Other DNA sequences in the sample encode the same CDR3. V is TRBV7-2 and J is TRBJ2-1; TRBD1 aligns across 8 bases. The CDR3 is 15 residues long. The J segment lost 1 base and the V segment lost 1 base, leaving 0 bases of the junction unmatched. CDR1 and CDR2 (germline): SGHTA, FQGNSA. CDR3 coding DNA: TGTGCCAGCAGCTTAGGACAGGGGTCCTACAATGAGCAGTTCTTC. Encoded protein: CASSLGQGSYNEQFF. Drawing the rest from reference TRBV7-2 and TRBJ2-1, the complete variable domain is GAGVSQSPSNKVTEKGKDVELRCDPISGHTALYWYRQSLGQGLEFLIYFQGNSAPDKSGLPSDRFSAERTGGSVSTLTIQRTQQEDSAVYLCASSLGQGSYNEQFFGPGTRLTVL.

This clone appeared once. The chain has TRBV6-5 and TRBJ1-4; D ambiguous. Germline values: CDR1 MNHEY, CDR2 SVGAGI. Trimming removed 5 bases from V and 7 bases from J, with 11 bases in between. This CDR3 is built from 13 residues. This CDR3 reads CASSRGWGEKLFF. In nucleotides, the CDR3 is TGTGCCAGCAGTCGGGGATGGGGTGAAAAACTGTTTTTT.

This clone came up once. The genes are TRBV28 and TRBJ2-7; D remains ambiguous. From germline, CDR1 is MDHEN and CDR2 SYDVKM. Trimming removed 2 bases from V and 7 bases from J, with 9 bases in between. There are 12 residues in the CDR3. The CDR3 loop reads CASSLKAREQYF. DNA for the CDR3: TGTGCCAGCAGTTTAAAAGCCAGGGAGCAGTACTTC.

The chain recombines TRBV15 with TRBJ2-3; the D is unclear. V gave up 0 bases and J gave up 2 bases, with 12 bases separating them. The CDR3 spans 16 residues. CDR1 is LNHNV and CDR2 is YYDKDF in the germline V gene (reference sequence). For the CDR3, the DNA is TGTGCCACCAGCAGAGACCGTCCTGCCTCCACAGATACGCAGTATTTT. Its translation is CATSRDRPASTDTQYF.

The chain has TRBV2 and TRBJ2-5; D remains ambiguous. Trimming stripped 6 bases from V and 3 bases from J, with 17 bases between. Germline CDR1 is SNHLY and CDR2 is FYNNEI. This CDR3 has 15 residues. The CDR3 reads CASRDAYTLKETQYF. The CDR3 DNA follows: TGTGCCAGCAGGGACGCTTATACACTCAAAGAGACCCAGTACTTC.

The chain has TRBV10-1 and TRBJ2-7, with 7 bases fitting TRBD2. The germline CDR1 and CDR2 sequences are WNHNN and SYGVQD (reference sequence). The junction had 5 bases not matched to a gene; V was cut back by 0 bases and J by 6 bases. The CDR3 length is 14 residues. This chain's CDR3 is CASSESGRTGEQYF. CDR3 bases: TGCGCCAGCAGTGAGTCCGGGAGGACTGGCGAGCAGTACTTC.

This rearrangement joins TRBV5-1 to TRBJ2-4; 7 bases match TRBD2. Germline lookup yields CDR1 SGHRS and CDR2 YFSETQ. V lost 0 bases, J lost 3 bases, and 9 bases stayed unmatched. This CDR3 has 17 residues. Written as DNA, the CDR3 is TGCGCCAGCAGCTTGGACGCGGTGGGACTACGCAAAAACATTCAGTACTTC. Translation: CASSLDAVGLRKNIQYF. The complete variable domain, with remaining parts taken from reference TRBV5-1 and TRBJ2-4, reads KAGVTQTPRYLIKTRGQQVTLSCSPISGHRSVSWYQQTPGQGLQFLFEYFSETQRNKGNFPGRFSGRQFSNSRSEMNVSTLELGDSALYLCASSLDAVGLRKNIQYFGAGTRLSVL.